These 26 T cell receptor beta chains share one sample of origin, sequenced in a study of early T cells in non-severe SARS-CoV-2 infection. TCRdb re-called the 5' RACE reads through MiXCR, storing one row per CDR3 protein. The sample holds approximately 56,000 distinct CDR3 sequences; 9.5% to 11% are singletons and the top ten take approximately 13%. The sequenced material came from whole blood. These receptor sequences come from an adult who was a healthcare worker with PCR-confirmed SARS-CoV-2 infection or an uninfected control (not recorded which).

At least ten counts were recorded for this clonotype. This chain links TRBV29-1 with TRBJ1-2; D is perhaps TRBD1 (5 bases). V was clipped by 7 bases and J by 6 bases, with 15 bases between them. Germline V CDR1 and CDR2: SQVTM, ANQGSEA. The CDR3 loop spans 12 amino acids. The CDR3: CSAIPGLHGYTF. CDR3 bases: TGCAGCGCGATACCGGGACTCCATGGCTACACCTTC.

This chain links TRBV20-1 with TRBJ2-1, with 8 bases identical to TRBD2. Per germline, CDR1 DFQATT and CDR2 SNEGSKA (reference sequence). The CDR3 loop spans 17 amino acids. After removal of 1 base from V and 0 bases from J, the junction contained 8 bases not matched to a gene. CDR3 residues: CSARVAGGLSSYNEQFF. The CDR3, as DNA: TGCAGTGCTAGAGTTGCGGGAGGTCTAAGCTCCTACAATGAGCAGTTCTTC.

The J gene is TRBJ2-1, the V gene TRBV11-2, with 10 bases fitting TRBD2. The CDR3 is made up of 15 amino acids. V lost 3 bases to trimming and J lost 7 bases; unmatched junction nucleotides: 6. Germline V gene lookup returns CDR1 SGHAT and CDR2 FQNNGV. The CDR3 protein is CASSFPTSGYNEQFF. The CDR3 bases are TGTGCCAGCAGCTTTCCGACTAGCGGGTATAATGAGCAGTTCTTC. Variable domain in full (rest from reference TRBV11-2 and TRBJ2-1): EAGVAQSPRYKIIEKRQSVAFWCNPISGHATLYWYQQILGQGPKLLIQFQNNGVVDDSQLPKDRFSAERLKGVDSTLKIQPAKLEDSAVYLCASSFPTSGYNEQFFGPGTRLTVL.

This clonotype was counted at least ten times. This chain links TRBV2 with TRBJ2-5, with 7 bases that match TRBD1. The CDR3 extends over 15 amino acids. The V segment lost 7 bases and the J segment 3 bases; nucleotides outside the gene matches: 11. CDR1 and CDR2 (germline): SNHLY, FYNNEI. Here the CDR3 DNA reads TGTGCCAGCATAAAAACAGGGGTTTCTAAAGAGACCCAGTACTTC. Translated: CASIKTGVSKETQYF. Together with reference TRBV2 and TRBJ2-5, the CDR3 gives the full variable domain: EPEVTQTPSHQVTQMGQEVILRCVPISNHLYFYWYRQILGQKVEFLVSFYNNEISEKSEIFDDQFSVERPDGSNFTLKIRSTKLEDSAMYFCASIKTGVSKETQYFGPGTRLLVL.

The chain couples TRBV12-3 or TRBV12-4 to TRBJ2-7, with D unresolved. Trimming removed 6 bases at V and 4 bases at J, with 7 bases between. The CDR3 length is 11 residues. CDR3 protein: CASRAGYEQYF. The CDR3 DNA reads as TGTGCCAGCAGAGCCGGGTACGAGCAGTACTTC.

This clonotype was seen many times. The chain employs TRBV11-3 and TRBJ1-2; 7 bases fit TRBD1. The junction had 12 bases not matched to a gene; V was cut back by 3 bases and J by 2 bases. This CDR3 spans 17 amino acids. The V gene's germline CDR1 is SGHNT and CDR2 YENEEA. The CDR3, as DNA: TGTGCCAGCAGCTTCGGACAGGATCCCCTCGGAAACTATGGCTACACCTTC. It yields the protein CASSFGQDPLGNYGYTF.

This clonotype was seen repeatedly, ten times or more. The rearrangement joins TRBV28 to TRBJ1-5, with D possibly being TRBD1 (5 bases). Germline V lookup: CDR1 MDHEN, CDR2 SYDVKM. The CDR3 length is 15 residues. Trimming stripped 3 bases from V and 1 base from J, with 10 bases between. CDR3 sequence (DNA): TGTGCCAGCAGTTTTCAGGGTGTCAGCAATCAGCCCCAGCATTTT. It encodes CASSFQGVSNQPQHF.

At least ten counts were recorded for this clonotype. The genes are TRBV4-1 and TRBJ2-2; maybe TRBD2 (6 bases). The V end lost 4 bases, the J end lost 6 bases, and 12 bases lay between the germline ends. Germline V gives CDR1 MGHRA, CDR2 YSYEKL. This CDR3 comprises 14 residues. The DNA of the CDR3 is TGCGCCAGCAGCCCCGGACTATCCCCCGGGGAGCTGTTTTTT. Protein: CASSPGLSPGELFF.

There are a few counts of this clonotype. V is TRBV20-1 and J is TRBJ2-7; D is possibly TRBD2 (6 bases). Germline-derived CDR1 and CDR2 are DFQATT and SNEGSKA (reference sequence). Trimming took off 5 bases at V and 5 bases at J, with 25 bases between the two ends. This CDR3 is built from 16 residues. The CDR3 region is CSALRAGRPLIDEQYF. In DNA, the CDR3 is TGCAGTGCTCTCCGTGCGGGGCGCCCCTTGATCGACGAGCAGTACTTC.

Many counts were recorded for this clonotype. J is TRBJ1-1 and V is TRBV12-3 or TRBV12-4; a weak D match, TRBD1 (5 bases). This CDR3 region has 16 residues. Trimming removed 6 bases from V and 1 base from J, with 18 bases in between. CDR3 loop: CASRMSPGRPNTEAFF. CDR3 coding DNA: TGTGCCAGCAGAATGAGCCCGGGACGCCCGAACACTGAAGCTTTCTTT.

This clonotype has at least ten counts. CDR3 loop: CASSQDPGGQGEQYF. For the CDR3, the DNA is TGTGCCAGCAGCCAAGATCCGGGCGGGCAGGGGGAGCAGTACTTC. The rearrangement uses TRBV3-1 and TRBJ2-7; D perhaps matches TRBD1 (6 bases). Germline V gene sequence: CDR1 LGHDT, CDR2 YNNKEL (reference sequence). The CDR3 totals 15 residues. Trimming removed 0 bases at V and 7 bases at J, with 16 bases between.

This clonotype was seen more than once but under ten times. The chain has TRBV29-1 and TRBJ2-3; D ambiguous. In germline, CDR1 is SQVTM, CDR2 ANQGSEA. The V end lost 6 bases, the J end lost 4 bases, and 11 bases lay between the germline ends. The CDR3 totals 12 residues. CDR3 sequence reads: CSVRILSDTQYF. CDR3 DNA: TGCAGCGTCAGGATTCTCTCAGATACGCAGTATTTT.

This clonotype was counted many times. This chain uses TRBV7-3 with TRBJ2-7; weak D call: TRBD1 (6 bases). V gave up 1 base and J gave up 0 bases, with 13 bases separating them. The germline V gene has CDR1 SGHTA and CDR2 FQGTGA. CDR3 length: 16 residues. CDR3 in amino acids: CASSLIEGQYSYEQYF. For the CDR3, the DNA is TGTGCCAGCAGCTTAATTGAGGGACAATACTCCTACGAGCAGTACTTC.

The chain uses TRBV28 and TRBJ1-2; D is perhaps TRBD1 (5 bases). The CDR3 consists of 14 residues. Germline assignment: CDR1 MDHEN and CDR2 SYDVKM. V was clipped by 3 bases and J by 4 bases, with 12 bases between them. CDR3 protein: CASSFYPGTYGYTF. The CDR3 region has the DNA TGTGCCAGCAGTTTCTACCCAGGGACCTATGGCTACACCTTC.

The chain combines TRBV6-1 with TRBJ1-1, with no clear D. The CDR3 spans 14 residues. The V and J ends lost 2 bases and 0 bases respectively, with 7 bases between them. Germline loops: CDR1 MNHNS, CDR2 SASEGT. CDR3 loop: CASSEQQLNTEAFF. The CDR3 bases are TGTGCCAGCAGTGAACAACAGCTGAACACTGAAGCTTTCTTT.

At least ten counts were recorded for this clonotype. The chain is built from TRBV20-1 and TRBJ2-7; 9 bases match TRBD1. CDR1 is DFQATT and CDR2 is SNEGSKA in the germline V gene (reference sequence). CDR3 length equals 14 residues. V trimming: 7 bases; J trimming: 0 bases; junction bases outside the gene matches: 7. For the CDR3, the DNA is TGCAGTGGAGTAGAGGGACAGGGCTCCTACGAGCAGTACTTC. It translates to CSGVEGQGSYEQYF.

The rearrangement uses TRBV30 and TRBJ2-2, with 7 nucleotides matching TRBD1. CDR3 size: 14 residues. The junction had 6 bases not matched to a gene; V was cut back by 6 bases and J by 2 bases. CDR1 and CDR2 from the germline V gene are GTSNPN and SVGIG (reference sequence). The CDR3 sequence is CACQGQRNTGELFF. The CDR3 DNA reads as TGTGCCTGCCAGGGACAGAGAAACACCGGGGAGCTGTTTTTT.

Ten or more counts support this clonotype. This CDR3 reads CASSLTGPSGNTIYF. DNA for the CDR3: TGCGCCAGCAGCTTAACAGGGCCCTCTGGAAACACCATATATTTT. The V call is TRBV5-1, the J call TRBJ1-3; D possibly corresponds to TRBD1 (6 bases). Germline V CDR1 and CDR2: SGHRS, YFSETQ. The CDR3 contains 15 residues. The V end lost 2 bases, the J end lost 0 bases, and 9 bases lay between the germline ends. Drawing the rest from reference TRBV5-1 and TRBJ1-3, the complete variable domain is KAGVTQTPRYLIKTRGQQVTLSCSPISGHRSVSWYQQTPGQGLQFLFEYFSETQRNKGNFPGRFSGRQFSNSRSEMNVSTLELGDSALYLCASSLTGPSGNTIYFGEGSWLTVV.

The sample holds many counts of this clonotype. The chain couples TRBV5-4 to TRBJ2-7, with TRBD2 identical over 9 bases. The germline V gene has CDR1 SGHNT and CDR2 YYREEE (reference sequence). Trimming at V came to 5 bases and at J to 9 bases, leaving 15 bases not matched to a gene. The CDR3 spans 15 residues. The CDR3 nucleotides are TGTGCCAGCAGTCCCCGGGGTAGCGGGAGCGCAGGGCAGTACTTC. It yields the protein CASSPRGSGSAGQYF.

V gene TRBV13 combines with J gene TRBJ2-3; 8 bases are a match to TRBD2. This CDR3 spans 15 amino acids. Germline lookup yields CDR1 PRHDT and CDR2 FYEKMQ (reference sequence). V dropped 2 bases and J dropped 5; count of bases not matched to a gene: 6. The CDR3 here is CASSLLAGPRDTQYF. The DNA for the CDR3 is TGTGCCAGCAGCTTACTAGCGGGCCCTAGAGATACGCAGTATTTT.

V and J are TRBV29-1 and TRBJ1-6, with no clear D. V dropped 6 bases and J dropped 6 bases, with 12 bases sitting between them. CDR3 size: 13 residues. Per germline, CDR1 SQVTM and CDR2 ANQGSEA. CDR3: CSVTVSANSPLHF. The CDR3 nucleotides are TGCAGCGTCACAGTATCTGCTAATTCACCCCTCCACTTT.

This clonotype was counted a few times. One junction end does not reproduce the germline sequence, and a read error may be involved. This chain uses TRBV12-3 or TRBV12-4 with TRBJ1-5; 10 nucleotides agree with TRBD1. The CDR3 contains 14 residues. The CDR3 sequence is CASTSGQGLQPQHF. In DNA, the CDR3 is TGTGCCAGCACGTCGGGACAGGGGTTGCAGCCCCAACATTTT.

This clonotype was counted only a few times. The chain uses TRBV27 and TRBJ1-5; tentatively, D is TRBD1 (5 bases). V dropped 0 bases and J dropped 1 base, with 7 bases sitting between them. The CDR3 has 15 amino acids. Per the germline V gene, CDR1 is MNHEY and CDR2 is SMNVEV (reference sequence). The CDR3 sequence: CASSLSQGSNQPQHF. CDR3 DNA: TGTGCCAGCAGTTTATCGCAGGGAAGCAATCAGCCCCAGCATTTT.

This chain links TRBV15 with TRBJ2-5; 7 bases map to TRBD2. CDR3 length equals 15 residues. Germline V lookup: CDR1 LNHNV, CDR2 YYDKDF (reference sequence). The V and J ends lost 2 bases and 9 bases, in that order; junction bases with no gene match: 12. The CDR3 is CATSRITGGPRAQYF. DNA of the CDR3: TGTGCCACCAGCAGAATCACGGGAGGACCCAGGGCCCAGTACTTC.

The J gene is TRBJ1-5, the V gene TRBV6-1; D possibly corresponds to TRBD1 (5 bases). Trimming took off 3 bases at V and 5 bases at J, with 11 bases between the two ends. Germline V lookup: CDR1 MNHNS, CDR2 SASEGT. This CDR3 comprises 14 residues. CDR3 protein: CASSERGDDQPQHF. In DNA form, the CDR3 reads TGTGCCAGCAGTGAGCGGGGGGATGATCAGCCCCAGCATTTT.

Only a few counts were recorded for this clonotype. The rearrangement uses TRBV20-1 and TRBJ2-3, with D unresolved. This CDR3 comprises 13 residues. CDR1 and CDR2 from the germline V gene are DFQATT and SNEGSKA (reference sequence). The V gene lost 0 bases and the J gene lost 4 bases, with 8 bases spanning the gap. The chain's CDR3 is CSARDPRPDTQYF. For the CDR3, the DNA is TGCAGTGCTAGAGATCCCCGACCAGATACGCAGTATTTT.